The rows below give T cell receptor beta chains drawn from one sample of a study of blood T cell repertoires in COVID-19. Sequencing used immunoSEQ multiplex PCR; TCRdb keeps in-frame clones, though not all of them. The sample consists of 200,000 to 300,000 clones, roughly 80% of them appearing once. Sequenced input: peripheral blood. The receptors were gathered from a man between 60 and 75 years old with acute or convalescent COVID-19. Both conserved end residues are part of each CDR3. Fields, in order: V gene, D gene, clone size, J gene, CDR3 DNA, CDR3 protein. D genes are given only for firm matches. The size entry is marked missing in some rows and otherwise reads once, few, many or a size class.

v_call: TRBV19
d_call: TRBD1
clone_size: .
j_call: TRBJ1-2
cdr3_nt: TGTGCCAGTAGTCCGGCAGGGGGTTATAACTATGGCTACACCTTC
cdr3_aa: CASSPAGGYNYGYTF

v_call: TRBV5-6
d_call: .
clone_size: .
j_call: TRBJ2-1
cdr3_nt: TGTGCCAGCAGCTCCAGGGGCGTTACCATAGGGCAGTTCTTC
cdr3_aa: CASSSRGVTIGQFF

v_call: TRBV7-9
d_call: .
clone_size: .
j_call: TRBJ1-3
cdr3_nt: TGTGCCAGCAGCGAGCGTAGTAGTCGGCCTCGAGCCGGCATATATTTT
cdr3_aa: CASSERSSRPRAGIYF

v_call: TRBV7-2
d_call: .
clone_size: .
j_call: TRBJ1-6
cdr3_nt: TGTGCCAGCAGCTTCGAGGGTAGGGGGACTTCACCCCTCCACTTT
cdr3_aa: CASSFEGRGTSPLHF

v_call: TRBV18
d_call: .
clone_size: .
j_call: TRBJ1-2
cdr3_nt: TGTGCCAGCTCACAACAGGGATTCGACTATGGCTACACCTTC
cdr3_aa: CASSQQGFDYGYTF

v_call: TRBV28
d_call: TRBD1
clone_size: .
j_call: TRBJ1-2
cdr3_nt: TGTGCCAGCAGTACCATACGACAGGGGGCAAACTATGGCTACACCTTC
cdr3_aa: CASSTIRQGANYGYTF

v_call: TRBV15
d_call: .
clone_size: .
j_call: TRBJ2-3
cdr3_nt: TGTGCCACCAGCAGAGATCGCGGTGTCTTCACAGATACGCAGTATTTT
cdr3_aa: CATSRDRGVFTDTQYF

v_call: TRBV9
d_call: TRBD2
clone_size: .
j_call: TRBJ2-7
cdr3_nt: TGTGCCAGCAGCGTAGCTCGGGGGGGGCCCTACGAGCAGTACTTC
cdr3_aa: CASSVARGGPYEQYF

v_call: TRBV11-2
d_call: .
clone_size: .
j_call: TRBJ2-4
cdr3_nt: TGTGCCAGCAGCGCAAGCAGGCCCAAAAACATTCAGTACTTC
cdr3_aa: CASSASRPKNIQYF

v_call: TRBV13
d_call: TRBD2
clone_size: .
j_call: TRBJ2-1
cdr3_nt: TGTGCCAGCAGCGCGGAATCCGGGACTAGCGGGGGCTACAATGAGCAGTTCTTC
cdr3_aa: CASSAESGTSGGYNEQFF

v_call: TRBV5-5
d_call: .
clone_size: .
j_call: TRBJ1-3
cdr3_nt: TGTGCCAGCAGCTACGGGTTCTGGAACGGAAACACCATATATTTT
cdr3_aa: CASSYGFWNGNTIYF

v_call: TRBV9
d_call: .
clone_size: .
j_call: TRBJ2-7
cdr3_nt: TGTGCCAGCAGCGTAGAAATGGGAGACTCCTACGAGCAGTACTTC
cdr3_aa: CASSVEMGDSYEQYF

v_call: TRBV7-9
d_call: .
clone_size: .
j_call: TRBJ2-3
cdr3_nt: TGTGCCAGCAGCCAACAGGGTTTAGATACGCAGTATTTT
cdr3_aa: CASSQQGLDTQYF

v_call: TRBV7-8
d_call: .
clone_size: .
j_call: TRBJ1-6
cdr3_nt: TGTGCCAGCAGCTTAGGGGCAAAGAATTCACCCCTCCACTTT
cdr3_aa: CASSLGAKNSPLHF

v_call: TRBV6-1
d_call: TRBD1
clone_size: .
j_call: TRBJ1-2
cdr3_nt: TGTGCCAGCAGTGAAGTATTGGGCCAGGGGGAATATAGGGGCTACACCTTC
cdr3_aa: CASSEVLGQGEYRGYTF

v_call: TRBV28
d_call: TRBD1
clone_size: few
j_call: TRBJ1-2
cdr3_nt: TGTGCCAGCAGTTTCAAGACAGGGGGCGTTAACTATGGCTACACCTTC
cdr3_aa: CASSFKTGGVNYGYTF

v_call: TRBV12-5
d_call: .
clone_size: .
j_call: TRBJ1-1
cdr3_nt: TGTGCTAGTGGTTTGGTATCCGGCACTGAAGCTTTCTTT
cdr3_aa: CASGLVSGTEAFF

v_call: TRBV3-1/TRBV3-2
d_call: TRBD1
clone_size: .
j_call: TRBJ1-2
cdr3_nt: TGTGCCAGCAGCCCCCCATCCGGGACAGGGGACTATGGCTACACCTTC
cdr3_aa: CASSPPSGTGDYGYTF

v_call: TRBV27
d_call: .
clone_size: .
j_call: TRBJ1-6
cdr3_nt: TGTGCCAGCAGTTTATACCCTGCCCGGGTGGGAGCTAATTCACCCCTCCACTTT
cdr3_aa: CASSLYPARVGANSPLHF

v_call: TRBV10-3
d_call: TRBD1
clone_size: .
j_call: TRBJ2-2
cdr3_nt: TGTGCCATCAGTGAGGTACAGGGGAGTGTCGGGGAGCTGTTTTTT
cdr3_aa: CAISEVQGSVGELFF

v_call: TRBV28
d_call: .
clone_size: .
j_call: TRBJ1-5
cdr3_nt: TGTGCCAGCAGTGCATCCTTCGGGGGTCGTCAGCCCCAGCATTTT
cdr3_aa: CASSASFGGRQPQHF

v_call: TRBV5-6
d_call: .
clone_size: .
j_call: TRBJ1-2
cdr3_nt: TGTGCCAGCAGCTTGGAGGGGGTTGGCTACACCTTC
cdr3_aa: CASSLEGVGYTF

v_call: TRBV28
d_call: .
clone_size: .
j_call: TRBJ2-3
cdr3_nt: TGTGCCAGCAGTTTAGCGGGGGCTAGCACAGATACGCAGTATTTT
cdr3_aa: CASSLAGASTDTQYF

v_call: TRBV5-4
d_call: TRBD1
clone_size: .
j_call: TRBJ2-7
cdr3_nt: TGTGCCAGCAGCCGACAGGGGAGCTCCTACGAGCAGTACTTC
cdr3_aa: CASSRQGSSYEQYF

v_call: TRBV9
d_call: TRBD2
clone_size: .
j_call: TRBJ2-1
cdr3_nt: TGTGCCAGCAGCGACACTAGCGGGTCCTACAATGAGCAGTTCTTC
cdr3_aa: CASSDTSGSYNEQFF

v_call: TRBV19
d_call: .
clone_size: .
j_call: TRBJ2-5
cdr3_nt: TGTGCCAGTAGTATCTATAGTAGAGGGGAGACCCAGTACTTC
cdr3_aa: CASSIYSRGETQYF

v_call: TRBV10-3
d_call: .
clone_size: once
j_call: TRBJ1-3
cdr3_nt: TGTGCCATCAGTAGAGATGCAGGGGCTGGAAACACCATATATTTT
cdr3_aa: CAISRDAGAGNTIYF

v_call: TRBV19
d_call: TRBD1
clone_size: few
j_call: TRBJ1-2
cdr3_nt: TGTGCCAGCAGGGGGATGGCAGGGAGTTATGGCTACACCTTC
cdr3_aa: CASRGMAGSYGYTF

v_call: TRBV2
d_call: .
clone_size: .
j_call: TRBJ2-1
cdr3_nt: TGTGCCAGCAGTGAAGCAAGATCCGGAGGGTCAGGGACCAATGAGCAGTTCTTC
cdr3_aa: CASSEARSGGSGTNEQFF

v_call: TRBV3-1/TRBV3-2
d_call: .
clone_size: .
j_call: TRBJ1-2
cdr3_nt: TGTGCCAGCAGCCGAGGGGGTGGCTACACCTTC
cdr3_aa: CASSRGGGYTF

v_call: TRBV6-5
d_call: .
clone_size: .
j_call: TRBJ1-3
cdr3_nt: TGTGCCAGCTATGGGGGGGGCTCTGGAAACACCATATATTTT
cdr3_aa: CASYGGGSGNTIYF

v_call: TRBV6-2/TRBV6-3
d_call: .
clone_size: .
j_call: TRBJ2-1
cdr3_nt: TGTGCCAGCAGTTATGGTGGCGGTAATGAGCAGTTCTTC
cdr3_aa: CASSYGGGNEQFF

v_call: TRBV18
d_call: TRBD2
clone_size: .
j_call: TRBJ2-7
cdr3_nt: TGTGCCAGCTCACCACCGGGGTTAGCGGGGGGGCAAGTCCACGAGCAGTACTTC
cdr3_aa: CASSPPGLAGGQVHEQYF

v_call: TRBV27
d_call: TRBD2
clone_size: .
j_call: TRBJ2-1
cdr3_nt: TGTGCCAGCAGTTTATCGGTTCAAGTGACTAGCGTTCAGTTCTTC
cdr3_aa: CASSLSVQVTSVQFF

v_call: TRBV19
d_call: .
clone_size: few
j_call: TRBJ2-5
cdr3_nt: TGTGCCAGTAGCCTAGGGGGGACCCAGTACTTC
cdr3_aa: CASSLGGTQYF

v_call: TRBV27
d_call: TRBD1
clone_size: .
j_call: TRBJ1-1
cdr3_nt: TGTGCCAGCAGGCCAATCCTGGACAGGGGGAGCCAAGGGACTGAAGCTTTCTTT
cdr3_aa: CASRPILDRGSQGTEAFF

v_call: TRBV6-5
d_call: .
clone_size: .
j_call: TRBJ1-6
cdr3_nt: TGTGCCAGCAGGGAGACTAATAATTCACCCCTCCACTTT
cdr3_aa: CASRETNNSPLHF

v_call: TRBV7-6
d_call: .
clone_size: .
j_call: TRBJ2-1
cdr3_nt: TGTGCCAGCAGCCCTGGATACGGGGGAAACAATGAGCAGTTCTTC
cdr3_aa: CASSPGYGGNNEQFF

v_call: TRBV10-2
d_call: .
clone_size: once
j_call: TRBJ2-1
cdr3_nt: TGCGCCAGCAGTTTATTCGGCTACAATGAGCAGTTCTTC
cdr3_aa: CASSLFGYNEQFF

v_call: TRBV9
d_call: TRBD2
clone_size: .
j_call: TRBJ2-1
cdr3_nt: TGTGCCAGCAGCGCGCGGACTAGCGGAAGAAATGAGCAGTTCTTC
cdr3_aa: CASSARTSGRNEQFF

v_call: TRBV13
d_call: TRBD1
clone_size: few
j_call: TRBJ1-2
cdr3_nt: TGTGCCAGCAGCACGGACAGGAACTATGGCTACACCTTC
cdr3_aa: CASSTDRNYGYTF

v_call: TRBV6-4
d_call: TRBD1
clone_size: few
j_call: TRBJ1-2
cdr3_nt: TGTGCCAGCAGGATGGCAGGGGGCAAGAACTATGGCTACACCTTC
cdr3_aa: CASRMAGGKNYGYTF

v_call: TRBV9
d_call: .
clone_size: .
j_call: TRBJ1-1
cdr3_nt: TGTGCCAGCAGCGTGATTAGTAATCCCCTCGGCGGAGCTTTCTTT
cdr3_aa: CASSVISNPLGGAFF

v_call: TRBV11-2
d_call: TRBD2
clone_size: .
j_call: TRBJ2-3
cdr3_nt: TGTGCCAGCAGCTTAGTACGACTAGCGGGGGGTACAGATACGCAGTATTTT
cdr3_aa: CASSLVRLAGGTDTQYF

v_call: TRBV7-2
d_call: .
clone_size: .
j_call: TRBJ2-7
cdr3_nt: TGTGCCAGCAGCTTAGAGAAGGGGTACGAGCAGTACTTC
cdr3_aa: CASSLEKGYEQYF

v_call: TRBV6-1
d_call: TRBD1
clone_size: few
j_call: TRBJ1-5
cdr3_nt: TGTGCCAGCAGTGAACTGAGACAGGGTTTTCAGCCCCAGCATTTT
cdr3_aa: CASSELRQGFQPQHF

v_call: TRBV19
d_call: TRBD1
clone_size: .
j_call: TRBJ2-7
cdr3_nt: TGTGCCAGTAGGTATTCTTCGGACAGGGGAGGCGAGCAGTACTTC
cdr3_aa: CASRYSSDRGGEQYF

v_call: TRBV11-2
d_call: TRBD1
clone_size: .
j_call: TRBJ1-4
cdr3_nt: TGTGCCAGCAGGAGACCGGGACAGGGTAATGAAAAACTGTTTTTT
cdr3_aa: CASRRPGQGNEKLFF

v_call: TRBV3-1/TRBV3-2
d_call: .
clone_size: .
j_call: TRBJ1-6
cdr3_nt: TGTGCCAGCAGCCAAGTGCGGACAAAGTCACCCCTCCACTTT
cdr3_aa: CASSQVRTKSPLHF

v_call: TRBV5-4
d_call: .
clone_size: .
j_call: TRBJ1-3
cdr3_nt: TGTGCCAGCACCCGGGGGGCTGGAAACACCATATATTTT
cdr3_aa: CASTRGAGNTIYF

v_call: TRBV10-3
d_call: .
clone_size: .
j_call: TRBJ1-1
cdr3_nt: TGTGCCACCAGCGGAGGGAGGACTGAAGCTTTCTTT
cdr3_aa: CATSGGRTEAFF

v_call: TRBV29-1
d_call: TRBD1
clone_size: .
j_call: TRBJ1-5
cdr3_nt: TGCAGCGTTGGAGGGACAGGGGACAGCAATCAGCCCCAGCATTTT
cdr3_aa: CSVGGTGDSNQPQHF

v_call: TRBV2
d_call: TRBD2
clone_size: few
j_call: TRBJ2-5
cdr3_nt: TGTGCCAGCAGCCTCCCGGGACTAGGGAGCGGGAGTCAGTACTTC
cdr3_aa: CASSLPGLGSGSQYF

v_call: TRBV7-3
d_call: TRBD2
clone_size: .
j_call: TRBJ2-3
cdr3_nt: TGTGCCAGCAGCTTGAGTCTAGCGGGCGCAGATACGCAGTATTTT
cdr3_aa: CASSLSLAGADTQYF